The clone carrying this T cell receptor beta chain was recorded at least ten times. Antigen unknown. Authors of the study amplified TCR beta CDR3 regions from RNA transcripts. RT-PCR in the first round (using the HTBI primer set) targeted the TCR CDR3. From the multiplex PCR reads, TCRdb called clonotypes with MiXCR, one entry per CDR3 protein. The data show around 300,000 distinct CDR3 sequences, with roughly an eighth seen just once and 6.5% to 10% held by the top ten. Newly diagnosed hyperthyroidism patients aged 18 to 65 years had disease lasting under 2 months. This entry belongs to a study of T cells in Graves' hyperthyroidism and ophthalmopathy. Study-level points and caveats: Blood also held most thyroid clonotypes expanded beyond 0.001.

The germline CDR1 and CDR2 sequences are SGHAT and FQNNGV. The CDR3 has 13 residues. The V and J ends lost 3 bases and 1 base respectively, with 3 bases between them. The V and J genes are TRBV11-2 and TRBJ2-2; no clear D gene. This receptor was identified in a woman in her thirties or forties with Graves' hyperthyroidism. Sequencing was carried out using blood. The CDR3 sequence is CASSFQNTGELFF. DNA of the CDR3: TGTGCCAGCAGCTTCCAGAACACCGGGGAGCTGTTTTTT.